One and the same sample provided the 9 T cell receptor beta chains below, sequenced in a study of T cells after yellow fever vaccination. In TCRdb, the 5' RACE reads were re-called with MiXCR into one record per CDR3 protein. The table has about 630,000 distinct CDR3 sequences, about 12% seen once. The specimen was PBMCs, collected on the day of the yellow fever booster vaccination. The receptors derive from a man younger than 40 who received the YFV17D yellow fever vaccine.

This clonotype was recorded a few times. The V gene is TRBV7-8, the J gene TRBJ2-1; tentatively, D is TRBD1 or TRBD2 (5 bases each). There are 9 residues in the CDR3. Germline CDR1 reads SGHVS; CDR2 reads FQNEAQ. With 11 bases removed from V and 10 bases from J, the gap between germline ends came to 9 bases. CDR3 coding DNA: TGTGCCCCCGAGGGGGAGCAGTTCTTC. As protein: CAPEGEQFF.

This sequence joins TRBV28 and TRBJ2-3; D may correspond to TRBD1 or TRBD2 (5 bases each). Germline V gene lookup returns CDR1 MDHEN and CDR2 SYDVKM. V was cut by 4 bases and J by 6 bases, with 23 bases left in between. The CDR3 contains 17 residues. For the CDR3, the DNA is TGTGCCAGCAGTTCAACTCCATGGACTTTGTCAGGGGATACGCAGTATTTT. It yields the protein CASSSTPWTLSGDTQYF.

The genes are TRBV7-6 and TRBJ2-3, with 8 positions matching TRBD1. The CDR3 totals 15 residues. V shed 3 bases and J 1 base; nucleotides not matched to a gene: 3. Germline V gene sequence: CDR1 SGHVS, CDR2 FNYEAQ. The CDR3 DNA reads as TGTGCCAGCAGCTTTCAGACAGGGGGCACAGATACGCAGTATTTT. This sequence encodes CASSFQTGGTDTQYF.

V is TRBV5-1 and J is TRBJ2-7; the D gene is possibly TRBD1 (8 bases). Trimming cost V 2 bases and J 4 bases, with 13 bases left between them. Germline assignment: CDR1 SGHRS and CDR2 YFSETQ. CDR3 length: 14 amino acids. The CDR3 loop is CASSLAGQEYEQYF. CDR3 nucleotides: TGCGCCAGCAGCTTAGCGGGACAGGAGTACGAGCAGTACTTC.

A few counts support this clonotype. The V gene is TRBV23-1, the J gene TRBJ2-4, with a tentative D call TRBD2 (6 bases). TRBV23-1 is sorted into the ORF group, with uncertain function. Trimming left V 2 bases short and J 6 bases short, with 14 bases between. The CDR3 totals 15 residues. For the CDR3, the DNA is TGCGCCAGCAGTCAACCGACGGGGGTCGGAAACATTCAGTACTTC. It is translated as CASSQPTGVGNIQYF.

This clonotype was recorded a few times. This chain joins TRBV20-1 and TRBJ1-4; no firm D call. Germline V gene data show CDR1 as DFQATT and CDR2 as SNEGSKA (reference sequence). CDR3 size: 13 residues. Trimming pared 3 bases from V and 2 bases from J, leaving 7 bases between. Here the CDR3 reads CSASSHTNEKLFF. As DNA, the CDR3 is TGCAGTGCTAGTAGTCACACTAATGAAAAACTGTTTTTT.

This clonotype occurred a few times. The gene calls are TRBV3-1 and TRBJ1-2; 8 positions match TRBD1. The V segment lost 1 base and the J segment 8 bases; nucleotides outside the gene matches: 12. CDR3 length equals 16 residues. From germline, CDR1 is LGHDT and CDR2 YNNKEL (reference sequence). CDR3: CASSQGTGSGQEGYTF. Written as DNA, the CDR3 is TGTGCCAGCAGCCAAGGTACGGGATCGGGACAGGAGGGCTACACCTTC.

The chain carries TRBV5-1 and TRBJ2-7; D perhaps matches TRBD1 (5 bases). Germline assignment: CDR1 SGHRS and CDR2 YFSETQ. The V end was cut by 4 bases, the J end by 7 bases, with 12 bases between. The CDR3 spans 12 residues. CDR3 sequence reads: CASSHGHFEQYF. The CDR3 nucleotides are TGCGCCAGCAGCCACGGACATTTTGAGCAGTACTTC.

This clonotype has just a few counts. The J gene is TRBJ1-4, the V gene TRBV5-1, with no clear D. The germline V gene has CDR1 SGHRS and CDR2 YFSETQ. This CDR3 has 15 residues. Trimming stripped 4 bases from V and 0 bases from J, with 10 bases between. The CDR3 is CASSLYGATNEKLFF. The CDR3 DNA sequence: TGCGCCAGCAGCCTCTATGGTGCAACTAATGAAAAACTGTTTTTT.